This T cell receptor (beta chain) came from a study of blood T cell repertoires in COVID-19. Study details: From T cells, B-cell-depleted T cells, or PBMCs came the material, which was cDNA or gDNA.

The CDR3 has 15 amino acids. Germline V gene lookup returns CDR1 SGDLS and CDR2 YYNGEE. V gave up 0 bases and J gave up 4 bases, with 13 bases separating them. Produced via immunoSEQ multiplex PCR; TCRdb's table is partial and in-frame only. The sample consists of around 240,000 clones, over 80% of them appearing once. The age range of participants was 18 to 89 years, with residence in some 25 US areas. Participants had their cohort set by participant-reported clinical history. The J gene is TRBJ1-2, the V gene TRBV9; maybe TRBD1 (6 bases). The sequencing sample was made of PBMCs or T cells enriched from blood (not recorded which). The receptor comes from a human donor in a cohort exposed to, infected with or recovered from COVID-19 (not recorded which). The donor label of this sample is uncertain. The DNA for the CDR3 is TGTGCCAGCAGCGTAGATCCGGGACACGGCTATGGCTACACCTTC. Residues: CASSVDPGHGYGYTF.